The next 22 T cell receptor beta chains were all read from a single sample in a study of fetal regulatory T cell absence and autoimmunity (dated by TCRdb to about 2017). The method behind the library was the immunoSEQ multiplex PCR assay. As stored in TCRdb, this immuneACCESS dataset retains in-frame rearrangements with V and J assigned. A fraction of the clones does not appear; measured against another copy, unresolved V genes explain less than half of the discrepancy, and the remainder lacks a known reason. This sample holds some 87,000 clones; 60% to 80% were observed only once. Approximately 1.9% of the sample lies in the top ten. The source material was pancreas tissue. These receptors came from a male donor with IPEX syndrome.

This clone was picked up a small number of times. The V and J genes are TRBV5-4 and TRBJ2-2, with D possibly matching TRBD2 (5 bases). The germline V and J ends were trimmed by 4 bases and 4 bases, with 5 bases remaining between them. Germline V gives CDR1 SGHNT, CDR2 YYREEE (reference sequence). CDR3 length equals 12 residues. The CDR3 coding sequence is TGTGCCAGCAGCACTAGCACCGGGGAGCTGTTTTTT. Residues: CASSTSTGELFF.

This chain joins TRBV7-6 and TRBJ2-3; TRBD2 is a possible D gene (7 bases). The CDR3 is 16 amino acids. Trimming left V 6 bases short and J 0 bases short, with 16 bases between. CDR1 is SGHVS and CDR2 is FNYEAQ in the germline V gene. CDR3 amino acids: CASRLRGGSSTDTQYF. The CDR3 nucleotides read TGTGCCAGCAGATTGAGGGGGGGATCTAGCACAGATACGCAGTATTTT.

This chain joins TRBV7-9 and TRBJ2-6; no firm D call. Trimming left V 1 base short and J 1 base short, with 5 bases between. Looked up from germline, CDR1 is SEHNR and CDR2 is FQNEAQ (reference sequence). This CDR3 has 15 residues. The CDR3 nucleotides are TGTGCCAGCAGCTTAGGGATTTCTGGGGCCAACGTCCTGACTTTC. This translates into CASSLGISGANVLTF.

The chain carries TRBV15 and TRBJ1-1; D is perhaps TRBD1 (6 bases). Looked up from germline, CDR1 is LNHNV and CDR2 is YYDKDF (reference sequence). V dropped 3 bases and J dropped 6 bases, with 17 bases sitting between them. There are 15 residues in the CDR3. The CDR3 region is CATSRTGLGEPEAFF. As DNA, the CDR3 is TGTGCCACCAGCAGGACAGGTTTGGGGGAACCTGAAGCTTTCTTT.

In the case of this clone: This CDR3 is also generated by other DNA sequences in the sample. The chain joins TRBV27 to TRBJ1-1; 8 nucleotides line up with TRBD1. The V and J ends lost 2 bases and 4 bases, in that order; junction bases with no gene match: 0. The CDR3 has 13 residues. Germline-derived CDR1 and CDR2 are MNHEY and SMNVEV (reference sequence). CDR3 DNA: TGTGCCAGCAGTTTAACAGGGGGCACTGAAGCTTTCTTT. Translating it yields CASSLTGGTEAFF.

This clone has only one observation. The CDR3 nucleotides are TGTGCCAGCAGCGTAGCTCTGGGGGTGCAAGGCTACACCTTC. Its translation: CASSVALGVQGYTF. This sequence joins TRBV9 and TRBJ1-2, with D possibly being TRBD1 (5 bases). CDR1 SGDLS and CDR2 YYNGEE come from the germline V gene. This CDR3 spans 14 amino acids. Trimming pared 0 bases from V and 8 bases from J, leaving 14 bases between.

This clone was counted between two and nine times. This chain uses TRBV2 with TRBJ2-7; D is unresolved. V shed 6 bases and J shed 3 bases, with 15 bases lying between them. The length of the CDR3 is 14 residues. Germline V gene lookup returns CDR1 SNHLY and CDR2 FYNNEI. CDR3 sequence: CASRPWGGNYEQYF. CDR3 nucleotide sequence: TGTGCCAGCAGACCCTGGGGTGGAAACTACGAGCAGTACTTC.

The genes are TRBV21-1 and TRBJ2-3; the table's TRBD2 call for D was not verified on the DNA. TRBV21-1 is a known pseudogene. This CDR3 is built from 16 residues. As DNA, the CDR3 is TGTGCCAGCAGCAAATTAGGGAGGGTAGGTACAGATACGCAGTATTTT. Translation gives CASSKLGRVGTDTQYF.

This CDR3 reads CASSLIWGTSGILPETQYF. The CDR3 DNA reads TGTGCCAGCAGCTTGATATGGGGGACTAGCGGGATCCTCCCAGAGACCCAGTACTTC. This sequence joins TRBV5-6 and TRBJ2-5; 13 bases match TRBD2. V shed 1 base and J 4 bases; nucleotides not matched to a gene: 13. The CDR3 has 19 amino acids. Germline CDR1 and CDR2: SGHDT and YYEEEE.

This clone turned up a few times. As DNA, the CDR3 is TGCGCCAGCAGACCCTATGGCTACACCTTC. It specifies CASRPYGYTF. This sequence joins TRBV10-1 and TRBJ1-2; D is uncertain. The CDR3 loop spans 10 amino acids. The V gene lost 6 bases and the J gene lost 4 bases, with 3 bases spanning the gap. CDR1 and CDR2 (germline): WNHNN, SYGVQD (reference sequence).

The chain recombines TRBV7-2 with TRBJ2-5; D remains ambiguous. Germline V gene data show CDR1 as SGHTA and CDR2 as FQGNSA. The CDR3 contains 11 residues. V was cut by 4 bases and J by 5 bases, with 5 bases left in between. CDR3: CASSYKETQYF. CDR3 nucleotide sequence: TGTGCCAGCAGCTACAAGGAGACCCAGTACTTC.

The chain combines TRBV5-5 with TRBJ1-6; a possible D gene is TRBD1 (5 bases). CDR1 is SGHKS and CDR2 is YYEKEE in the germline V gene (reference sequence). The germline V and J ends were trimmed by 4 bases and 10 bases, with 21 bases remaining between them. The length of the CDR3 is 16 residues. The chain's CDR3 is CASSLGPPRIVSPLHF. CDR3 bases: TGTGCCAGCAGCCTGGGACCTCCCCGTATTGTGTCACCCCTCCACTTT. Looking up the rest from reference TRBV5-5 and TRBJ1-6 gives the full variable domain: DAGVTQSPTHLIKTRGQQVTLRCSPISGHKSVSWYQQVLGQGPQFIFQYYEKEERGRGNFPDRFSARQFPNYSSELNVNALLLGDSALYLCASSLGPPRIVSPLHFGNGTRLTVT.

The V gene is TRBV30, the J gene TRBJ1-1, with TRBD1 identical over 8 bases. The length of the CDR3 is 13 residues. Germline V lookup: CDR1 GTSNPN, CDR2 SVGIG (reference sequence). The J segment lost 4 bases and the V segment lost 2 bases, leaving 3 bases of the junction unmatched. The chain's CDR3 is CAWSYTGGTEAFF. The CDR3 DNA follows: TGTGCCTGGAGTTATACAGGGGGCACTGAAGCTTTCTTT.

By frequency in the sample, this clone is medium-sized. The CDR3 DNA sequence: TGCGCCAGCAGTACCCTAGCAAGCTACGAGCAGTACTTC. Amino acids: CASSTLASYEQYF. The chain couples TRBV4-1 to TRBJ2-7, with TRBD2 as a possible D gene (5 bases). Germline V gives CDR1 MGHRA, CDR2 YSYEKL. The CDR3 runs 13 residues. Trimming removed 6 bases at V and 3 bases at J, with 12 bases between.

This clone has a handful of counts. The V call is TRBV30, the J call TRBJ1-5; 10 positions agree with TRBD1. V shed 5 bases and J 5 bases; nucleotides not matched to a gene: 3. The CDR3 runs 13 residues. The germline V gene has CDR1 GTSNPN and CDR2 SVGIG (reference sequence). The CDR3 coding sequence is TGTGCCTGGGACAGGGGGCACGATCAGCCCCAGCATTTT. This translates into CAWDRGHDQPQHF.

The CDR3: CASSVWTGWNEQFF. The CDR3 region has the DNA TGTGCCAGTAGTGTTTGGACAGGGTGGAATGAGCAGTTCTTC. The V and J genes are TRBV19 and TRBJ2-1, with 8 bases identical to TRBD1. This CDR3 has 14 residues. Trimming took 5 bases from V and 7 from J; bases not matched to a gene: 7. Germline-derived CDR1 and CDR2 are LNHDA and SQIVND (reference sequence).

The chain uses TRBV30 and TRBJ1-3; a weak D match, TRBD1 (5 bases). V shed 0 bases and J shed 4 bases, with 7 bases lying between them. This CDR3 is 13 amino acids long. Germline values: CDR1 GTSNPN, CDR2 SVGIG (reference sequence). This chain's CDR3 is CAWSVRGGNTIYF. In DNA, the CDR3 is TGTGCCTGGAGTGTACGGGGGGGAAACACCATATATTTT.

The chain combines TRBV6-1 with TRBJ2-7; weak D call: TRBD1 (5 bases). V was shortened by 3 bases and J by 7 bases, with 13 bases between the two germline ends. Per the germline V gene, CDR1 is MNHNS and CDR2 is SASEGT. This CDR3 has 13 amino acids. CDR3 loop: CASSDRAVGEQYF. CDR3 in DNA: TGTGCCAGCAGTGACAGGGCGGTGGGGGAGCAGTACTTC.

This clone was detected a few times. This rearrangement joins TRBV6-5 to TRBJ1-6; D is unclear. Germline V CDR1 and CDR2: MNHEY, SVGAGI. This CDR3 spans 13 amino acids. V shed 6 bases and J shed 11 bases, with 14 bases lying between them. CDR3 amino acids: CASRRTTVTPLHF. CDR3 nucleotides: TGTGCCAGCAGGCGCACTACCGTTACACCCCTCCACTTT.

The chain carries TRBV5-1 and TRBJ2-1; TRBD1 might be the D (5 bases). The CDR3 totals 13 residues. The V and J ends lost 3 bases and 2 bases respectively, with 6 bases between them. Germline V gene data show CDR1 as SGHRS and CDR2 as YFSETQ. CDR3 residues: CASSWGAYNEQFF. The CDR3 coding sequence is TGCGCCAGCAGCTGGGGCGCCTACAATGAGCAGTTCTTC.

The chain uses TRBV2 and TRBJ1-2, with 7 bases that match TRBD1. Germline CDR1 reads SNHLY; CDR2 reads FYNNEI. The CDR3 totals 13 residues. The V and J ends lost 6 bases and 4 bases, in that order; junction bases with no gene match: 5. Here the CDR3 reads CASRVEGAYGYTF. In DNA, the CDR3 is TGTGCCAGCAGGGTCGAGGGGGCCTATGGCTACACCTTC. Looking up the rest from reference TRBV2 and TRBJ1-2 gives the full variable domain: EPEVTQTPSHQVTQMGQEVILRCVPISNHLYFYWYRQILGQKVEFLVSFYNNEISEKSEIFDDQFSVERPDGSNFTLKIRSTKLEDSAMYFCASRVEGAYGYTFGSGTRLTVV.

This clone was counted a single time. The V gene is TRBV4-3, the J gene TRBJ1-1, with D hard to call. The CDR3 has 13 amino acids. Germline V lookup: CDR1 LGHNA, CDR2 YSLEER. V was cut by 0 bases and J by 5 bases, with 7 bases left in between. The CDR3 DNA reads TGCGCCAGCAGCCAAGACCCGGGAACTGAAGCTTTCTTT. Protein: CASSQDPGTEAFF.